This TCR beta chain originates from a study of OX40 agonist ivuxolimab in advanced cancers. Across the whole study: Prior anti-PD-1, anti-PD-L1 or anti-CTLA-4 therapy was allowed; roughly 40% had some.

There are 16 residues in the CDR3. Germline CDR1 SGHRS, CDR2 YFSETQ. Trimming shortened V by 5 bases and J by 2 bases, and 18 bases separated the two germline ends. Sequencing used immunoSEQ multiplex PCR; TCRdb keeps in-frame clones, though not all of them. Of some 45,000 clones in the sample, approximately 86% were seen once. The TCR sequence derives from an adult with an advanced solid tumor such as melanoma, head and neck, liver or kidney cancer. The chain joins TRBV5-1 to TRBJ2-3; D call uncertain. The source material was CD4+ or CD8+ T cells sorted from blood, sampled in a trial of the OX40 agonist ivuxolimab. CDR3 bases: TGCGCCAGCAGTTGGGCTCGGAACATAAACACAGATACGCAGTATTTT. Amino acids: CASSWARNINTDTQYF.